Listed here is a single TCR beta chain. Its antigen is undetermined. The primer mix had 60 Vbeta and 13 Jbeta primers. Profiled with immunoSEQ multiplex PCR; TCRdb holds only in-frame clones, not every one. The table shows about 110,000 clones, with around 74% occurring only once. Trimming removed 4 bases from V and 1 base from J, with 10 bases in between. Germline V gives CDR1 GTSNPN, CDR2 SVGIG (reference sequence). This CDR3 is 13 amino acids long. The sample comes from a study of cytomegalovirus exposure and HLA in healthy donors. Study-wide results and limits: In a later analysis, TCR beta V- and J-gene trimming showed a link to a missense DCLRE1C variant. Presence/absence comparisons presumed near-even sequencing depth among donors. Using the classifier, cytomegalovirus status was reportedly diagnosed with high specificity and sensitivity. As was reported, the HLA-A and HLA-B alleles of most subjects were accurately predicted from TCR beta sequences.

The sequenced sample was PBMCs. This sequence originates from a woman aged 35 to 49 in good health and CMV-seropositive. This chain connects TRBV30 to TRBJ1-1; D unresolved. The CDR3 reads CAWNRHPNTEAFF. CDR3 nucleotides: TGTGCCTGGAATAGACACCCGAACACTGAAGCTTTCTTT.